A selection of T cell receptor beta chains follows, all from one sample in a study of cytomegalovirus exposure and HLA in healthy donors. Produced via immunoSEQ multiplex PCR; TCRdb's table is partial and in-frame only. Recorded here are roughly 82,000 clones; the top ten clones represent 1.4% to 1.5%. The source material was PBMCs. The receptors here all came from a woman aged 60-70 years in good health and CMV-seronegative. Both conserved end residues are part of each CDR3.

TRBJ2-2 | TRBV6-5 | CASSYSTRDTGELFF
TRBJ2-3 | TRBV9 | CASSATSVSTDTQYF
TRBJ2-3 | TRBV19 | CASSIGSDSGLRDTQYF
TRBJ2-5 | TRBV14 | CASSPSPGLLSETQYF
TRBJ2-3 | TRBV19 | CASSIDQGGRVADTQYF
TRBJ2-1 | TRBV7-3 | CASSLRPDNEQFF
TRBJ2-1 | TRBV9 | CASSDQTSGSQFF
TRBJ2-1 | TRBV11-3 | CASSWVGEDEQFF
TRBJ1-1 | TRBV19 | CASSPWGGPAAEAFF
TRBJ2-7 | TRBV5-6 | CASSSKGGRYEQYF
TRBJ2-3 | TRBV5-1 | CASSLGTSGRATDTQYF
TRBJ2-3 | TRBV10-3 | CATGLAATDTQYF
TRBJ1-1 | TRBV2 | CASRVRGRVNTEAFF
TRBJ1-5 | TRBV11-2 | CASSLGANQPQHF
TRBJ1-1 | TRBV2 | CASSGQGGGITEAFF
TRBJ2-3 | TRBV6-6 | CASKDSGSRTDTQYF
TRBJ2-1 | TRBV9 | CASAPGLAGEGLYNEQFF
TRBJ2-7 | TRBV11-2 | CASSMGQGGLYF
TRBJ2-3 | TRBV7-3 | CASSLIGASGMGADTQYF
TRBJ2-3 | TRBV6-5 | CASSPIAGGTDTQYF
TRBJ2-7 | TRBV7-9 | CASSPGGAGGNEQYF
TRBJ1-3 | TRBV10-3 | CAISELPPGQGPFDSGNTIYF
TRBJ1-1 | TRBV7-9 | CASSLEGGTEAFF
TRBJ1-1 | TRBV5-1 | CASSSGRTEAFF
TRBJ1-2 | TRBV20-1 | CSSSTGYGYTF
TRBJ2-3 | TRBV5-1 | CASSRNPGLGTDTQYF
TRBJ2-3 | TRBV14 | CASSQGILGLVDTDTQYF
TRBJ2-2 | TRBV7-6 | CASSPRVGTGELFF
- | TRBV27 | CASSLGPGGLYEQYF
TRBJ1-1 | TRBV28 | CASSPGGTEAFF
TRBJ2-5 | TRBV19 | CASSIGGGTQETQYF
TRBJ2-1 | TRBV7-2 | CASSEVWSNEQFF
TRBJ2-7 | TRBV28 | CASMPPLGGVFENEQYF
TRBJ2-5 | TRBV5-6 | CASSMTSGATLEQYF
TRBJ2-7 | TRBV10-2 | CASSSGTSGAYEQYF
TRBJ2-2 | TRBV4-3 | CASSQGPAGGNTGELFF
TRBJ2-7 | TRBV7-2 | CASSLSPGTYEQYF
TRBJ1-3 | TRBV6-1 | CASSDIGQAISGNTIYF
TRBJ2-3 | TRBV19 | CASKGRDPSDTQYF
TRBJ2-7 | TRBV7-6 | CASSHTSGPYEQYF
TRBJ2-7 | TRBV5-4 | CASSLGQGSSYEQYF
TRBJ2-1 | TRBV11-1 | CASSLLAGGYNEQFF
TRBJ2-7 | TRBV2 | CASSPTRPNSQEQYF
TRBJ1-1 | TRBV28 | CASHESGWGVTEAFF
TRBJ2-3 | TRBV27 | CASKILGTSGINTQYF
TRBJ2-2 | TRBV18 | CASSPSVAGGTNTGELFF
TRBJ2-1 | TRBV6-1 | CASSEALGTSGRGDEQFF
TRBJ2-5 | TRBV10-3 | CAISPGALGWSQYF
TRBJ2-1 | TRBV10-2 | CASRQSSGSGGLEQFF
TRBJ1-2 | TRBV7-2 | CASSGHGYTF
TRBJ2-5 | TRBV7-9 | CASSFEGSQETQYF
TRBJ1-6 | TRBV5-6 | CASSNRGANSPLHF
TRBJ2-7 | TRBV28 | CASSLMSSGAIYEQYF
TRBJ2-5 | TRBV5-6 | CASSSRTSGRAEETQYF
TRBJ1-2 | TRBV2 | CASNPTTGSNYGYTF
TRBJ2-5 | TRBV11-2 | CASSFFAGAQETQYF